This TCR beta chain was sequenced for a study of cytomegalovirus exposure and HLA in healthy donors. Overall study results and limits: 150 to 200 TCR beta chains were listed as cytomegalovirus-associated. For cytomegalovirus status, the classifier reportedly gave diagnoses with high specificity and sensitivity.

As concerns this clone: Its cognate antigen is unknown.

Libraries were prepared by immunoSEQ multiplex PCR; TCRdb keeps only in-frame clonotypes and omits some of them. The sample has 130,000 to 150,000 clones, around 88% seen once. The donors were part of the approximately 120-subject validation cohort, which stood apart from the roughly 670-subject first cohort. Trimming cost V 6 bases and J 4 bases; bases outside gene matches: 7. CDR1 is MNHEY, CDR2 SVGAGI, per germline. This CDR3 contains 15 residues. The TCR was taken from a woman younger than 30 in good health and CMV-seropositive. Sequencing used PBMCs. V usage is TRBV6-5 and J usage is TRBJ1-3, with 9 nucleotides matching TRBD1. CDR3 sequence: CASRETGGLGNTIYF. CDR3 DNA sequence: TGTGCCAGCAGGGAAACAGGGGGCTTAGGAAACACCATATATTTT.